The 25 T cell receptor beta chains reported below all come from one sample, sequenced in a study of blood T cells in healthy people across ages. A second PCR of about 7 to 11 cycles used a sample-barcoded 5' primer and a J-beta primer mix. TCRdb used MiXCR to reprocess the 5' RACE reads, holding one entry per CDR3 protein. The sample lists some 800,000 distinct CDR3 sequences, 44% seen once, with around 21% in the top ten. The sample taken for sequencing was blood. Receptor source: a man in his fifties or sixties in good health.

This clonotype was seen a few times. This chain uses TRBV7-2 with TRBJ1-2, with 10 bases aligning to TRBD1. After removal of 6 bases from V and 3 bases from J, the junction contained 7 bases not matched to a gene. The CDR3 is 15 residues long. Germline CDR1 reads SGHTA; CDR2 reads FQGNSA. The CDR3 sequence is CASRDRTGGYYGYTF. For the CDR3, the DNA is TGTGCCAGCAGGGATCGGACAGGGGGATACTATGGCTACACCTTC.

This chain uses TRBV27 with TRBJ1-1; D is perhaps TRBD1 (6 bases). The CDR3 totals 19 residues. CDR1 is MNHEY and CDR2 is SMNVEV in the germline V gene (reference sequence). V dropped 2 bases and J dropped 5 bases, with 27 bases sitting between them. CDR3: CASSLRGLRGEVGRTEAFF. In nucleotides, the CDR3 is TGTGCCAGCAGTTTAAGAGGGCTCAGGGGCGAAGTTGGGAGGACTGAAGCTTTCTTT.

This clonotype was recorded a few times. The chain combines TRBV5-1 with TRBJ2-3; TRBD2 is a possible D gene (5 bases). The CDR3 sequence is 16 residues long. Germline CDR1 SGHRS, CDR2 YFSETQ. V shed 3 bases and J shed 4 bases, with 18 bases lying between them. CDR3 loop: CASSSYFSPGADTQYF. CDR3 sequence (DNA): TGCGCCAGCAGCTCCTACTTTAGCCCCGGGGCAGATACGCAGTATTTT.

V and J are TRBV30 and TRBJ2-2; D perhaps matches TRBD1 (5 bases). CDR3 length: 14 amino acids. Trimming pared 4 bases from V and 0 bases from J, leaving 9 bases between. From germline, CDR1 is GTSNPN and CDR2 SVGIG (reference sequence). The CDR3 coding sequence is TGTGCCTGGATAGCAGGGTCGAACACCGGGGAGCTGTTTTTT. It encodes CAWIAGSNTGELFF.

CDR3: CASSLNSQWGNTEAFF. The CDR3 DNA follows: TGTGCCAGCAGCTTAAATAGCCAATGGGGGAACACTGAAGCTTTCTTT. The chain recombines TRBV7-9 with TRBJ1-1; unclear D gene. The CDR3 is made up of 16 amino acids. Germline CDR1 reads SEHNR; CDR2 reads FQNEAQ (reference sequence). V was trimmed by 2 bases and J by 1 base, leaving 14 bases between them.

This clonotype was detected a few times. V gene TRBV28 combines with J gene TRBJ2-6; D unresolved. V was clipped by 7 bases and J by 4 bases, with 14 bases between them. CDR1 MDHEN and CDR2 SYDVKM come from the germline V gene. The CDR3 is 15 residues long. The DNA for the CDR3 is TGTGCCAGCATTCCCCTGGGCGCAGGGGCCAACGTCCTGACTTTC. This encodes CASIPLGAGANVLTF.

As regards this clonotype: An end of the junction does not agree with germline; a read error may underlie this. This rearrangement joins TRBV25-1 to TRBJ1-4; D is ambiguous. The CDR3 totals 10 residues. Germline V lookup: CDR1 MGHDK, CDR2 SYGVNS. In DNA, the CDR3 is TGTGCCAGCGGGAGTGAAAAGCTGTTTTTT. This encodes CASGSEKLFF.

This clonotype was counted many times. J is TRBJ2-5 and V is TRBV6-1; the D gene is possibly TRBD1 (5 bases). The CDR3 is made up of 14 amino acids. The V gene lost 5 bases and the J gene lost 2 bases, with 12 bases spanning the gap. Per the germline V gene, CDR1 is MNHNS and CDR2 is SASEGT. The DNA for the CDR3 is TGTGCCAGCAGTCGCCGTTCAGGGCAAGAGACCCAGTACTTC. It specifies CASSRRSGQETQYF.

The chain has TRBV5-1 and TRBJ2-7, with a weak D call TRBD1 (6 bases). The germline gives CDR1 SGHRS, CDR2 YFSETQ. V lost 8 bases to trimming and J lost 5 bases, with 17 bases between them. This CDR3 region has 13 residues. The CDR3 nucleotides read TGCGCCAGGTGGGGACACCTCCTCGACGAGCAGTACTTC. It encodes CARWGHLLDEQYF.

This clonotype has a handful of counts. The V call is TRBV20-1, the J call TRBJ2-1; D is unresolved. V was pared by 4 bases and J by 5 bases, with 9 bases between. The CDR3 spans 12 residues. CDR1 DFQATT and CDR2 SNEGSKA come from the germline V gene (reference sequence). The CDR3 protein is CSATDSNNEQFF. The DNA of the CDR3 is TGCAGTGCTACAGATAGTAACAATGAGCAGTTCTTC.

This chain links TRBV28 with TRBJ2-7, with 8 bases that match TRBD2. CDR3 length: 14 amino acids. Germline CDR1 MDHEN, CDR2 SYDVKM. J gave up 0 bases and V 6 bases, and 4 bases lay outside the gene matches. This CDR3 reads CASRGGGSSYEQYF. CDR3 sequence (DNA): TGTGCCAGCAGGGGCGGGGGGAGCTCCTACGAGCAGTACTTC.

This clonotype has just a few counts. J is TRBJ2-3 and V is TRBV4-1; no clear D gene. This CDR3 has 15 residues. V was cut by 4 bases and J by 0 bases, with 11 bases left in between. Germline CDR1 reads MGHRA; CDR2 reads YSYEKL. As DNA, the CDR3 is TGCGCCAGCAGCCGGGATAGGCTTAGCACAGATACGCAGTATTTT. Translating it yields CASSRDRLSTDTQYF.

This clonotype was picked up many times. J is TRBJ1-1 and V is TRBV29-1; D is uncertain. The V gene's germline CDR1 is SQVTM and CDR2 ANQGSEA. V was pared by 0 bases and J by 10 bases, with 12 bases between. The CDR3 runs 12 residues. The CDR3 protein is CSVEDRGFGAFF. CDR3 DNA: TGCAGCGTTGAAGATAGAGGGTTCGGAGCTTTCTTT.

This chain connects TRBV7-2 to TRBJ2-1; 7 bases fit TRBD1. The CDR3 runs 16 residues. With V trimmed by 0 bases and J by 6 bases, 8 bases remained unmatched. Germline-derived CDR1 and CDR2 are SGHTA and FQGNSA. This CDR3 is CASSLASQGVVNEQFF. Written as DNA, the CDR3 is TGTGCCAGCAGCTTAGCGTCTCAGGGGGTTGTCAATGAGCAGTTCTTC.

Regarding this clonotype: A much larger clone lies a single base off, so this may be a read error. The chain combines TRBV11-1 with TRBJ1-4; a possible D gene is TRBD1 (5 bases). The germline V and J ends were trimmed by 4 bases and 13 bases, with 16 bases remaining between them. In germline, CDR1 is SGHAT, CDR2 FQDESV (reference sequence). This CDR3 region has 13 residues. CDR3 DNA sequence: TGTGCCAGCAGCTCCGGGACCGATTGGGTACTGTTTTTT. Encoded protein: CASSSGTDWVLFF.

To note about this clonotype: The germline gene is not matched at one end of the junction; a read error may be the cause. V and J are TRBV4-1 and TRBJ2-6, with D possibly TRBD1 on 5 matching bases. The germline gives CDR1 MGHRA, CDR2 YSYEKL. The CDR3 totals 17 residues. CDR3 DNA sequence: TGCGCCAGCAGCCTGGATTCGCCAAGCTCTGGGGCCAGCGTCCTGACTTTC. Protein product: CASSLDSPSSGASVLTF.

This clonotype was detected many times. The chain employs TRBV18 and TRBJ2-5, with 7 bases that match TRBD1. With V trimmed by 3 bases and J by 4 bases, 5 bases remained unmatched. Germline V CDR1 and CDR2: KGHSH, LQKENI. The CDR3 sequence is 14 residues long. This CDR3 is CASSPTGQSETQYF. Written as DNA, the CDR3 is TGTGCCAGCTCACCCACGGGACAGTCAGAGACCCAGTACTTC.

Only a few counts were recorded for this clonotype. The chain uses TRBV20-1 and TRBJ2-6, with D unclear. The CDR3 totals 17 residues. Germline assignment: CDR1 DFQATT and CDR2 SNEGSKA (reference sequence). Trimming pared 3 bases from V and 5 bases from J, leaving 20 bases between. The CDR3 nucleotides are TGCAGTGCTAGGAGTTCGGGTCAGGATTTAAGGGCCAACGTCCTGACTTTC. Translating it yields CSARSSGQDLRANVLTF.

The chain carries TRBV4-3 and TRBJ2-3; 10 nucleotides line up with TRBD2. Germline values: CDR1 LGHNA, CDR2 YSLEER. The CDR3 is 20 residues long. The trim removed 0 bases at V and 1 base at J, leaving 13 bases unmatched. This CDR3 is CASSQEGQGTSVRRTDTQYF. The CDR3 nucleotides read TGCGCCAGCAGCCAAGAAGGGCAGGGGACTAGCGTCAGACGCACAGATACGCAGTATTTT.

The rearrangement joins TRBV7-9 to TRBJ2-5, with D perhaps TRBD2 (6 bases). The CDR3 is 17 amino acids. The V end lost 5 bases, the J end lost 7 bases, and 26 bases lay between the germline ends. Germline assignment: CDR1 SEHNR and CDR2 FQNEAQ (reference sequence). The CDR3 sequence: CASSPPSHQEGFGTQYF. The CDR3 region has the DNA TGTGCCAGCAGCCCCCCCTCGCACCAGGAGGGATTTGGGACCCAGTACTTC. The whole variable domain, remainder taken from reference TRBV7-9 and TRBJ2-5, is DTGVSQNPRHKITKRGQNVTFRCDPISEHNRLYWYRQTLGQGPEFLTYFQNEAQLEKSRLLSDRFSAERPKGSFSTLEIQRTEQGDSAMYLCASSPPSHQEGFGTQYFGPGTRLLVL.

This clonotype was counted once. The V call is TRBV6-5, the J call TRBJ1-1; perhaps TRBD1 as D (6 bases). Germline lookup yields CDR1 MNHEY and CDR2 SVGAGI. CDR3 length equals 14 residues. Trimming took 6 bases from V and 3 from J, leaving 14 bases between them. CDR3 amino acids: CASRNRVRDTEAFF. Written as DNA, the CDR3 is TGTGCCAGCAGGAACAGGGTTAGGGACACTGAAGCTTTCTTT.

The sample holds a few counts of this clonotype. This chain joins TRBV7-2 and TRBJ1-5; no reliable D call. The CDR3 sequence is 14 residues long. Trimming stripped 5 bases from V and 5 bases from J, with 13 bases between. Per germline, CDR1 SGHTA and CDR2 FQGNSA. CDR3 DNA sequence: TGTGCCAGCAGCCCTCTATATGGGGATCAGCCCCAGCATTTT. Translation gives CASSPLYGDQPQHF.

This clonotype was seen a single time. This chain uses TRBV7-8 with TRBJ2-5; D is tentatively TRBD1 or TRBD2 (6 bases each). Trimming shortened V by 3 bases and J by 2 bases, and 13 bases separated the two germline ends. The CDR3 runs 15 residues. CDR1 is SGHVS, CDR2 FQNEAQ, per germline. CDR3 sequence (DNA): TGTGCCAGCAGCTTCGACAGGAGGGAACAAGAGACCCAGTACTTC. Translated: CASSFDRREQETQYF. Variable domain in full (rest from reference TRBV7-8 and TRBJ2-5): GAGVSQSPRYKVAKRGQDVALRCDPISGHVSLFWYQQALGQGPEFLTYFQNEAQLDKSGLPSDRFFAERPEGSVSTLKIQRTQQEDSAVYLCASSFDRREQETQYFGPGTRLLVL.

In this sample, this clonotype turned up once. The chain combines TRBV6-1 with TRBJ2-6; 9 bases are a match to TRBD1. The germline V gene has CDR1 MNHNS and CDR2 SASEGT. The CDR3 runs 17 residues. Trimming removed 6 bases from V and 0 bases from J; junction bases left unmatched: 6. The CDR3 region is CASRDRGTNSGANVLTF. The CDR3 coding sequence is TGTGCCAGCAGAGACAGGGGGACCAACTCTGGGGCCAACGTCCTGACTTTC.

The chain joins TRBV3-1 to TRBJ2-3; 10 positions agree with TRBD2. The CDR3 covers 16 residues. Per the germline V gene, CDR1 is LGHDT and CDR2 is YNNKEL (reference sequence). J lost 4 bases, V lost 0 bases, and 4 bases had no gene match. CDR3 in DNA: TGTGCCAGCAGCCAAGATACCGGGACTAGCGCAGATACGCAGTATTTT. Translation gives CASSQDTGTSADTQYF.